The rows below give T cell receptor beta chains drawn from one sample of a study of Ad26.COV2.S vaccination and SARS-CoV-2 variants. Measured with immunoSEQ multiplex PCR; TCRdb has only the in-frame clones, and not every one. The table records 450,000 to 550,000 clones, around 89% of them present only once. The specimen was peripheral blood, collected in a trial of Ad26.COV2.S vaccine versus placebo. These receptors originate from a person between 18 and 65 years old who received the Ad26.COV2.S COVID-19 vaccine or a placebo. Both conserved end residues are trimmed from each CDR3. Fields, in order: V gene, J gene, CDR3 protein.

v_call: TRBV5-8; j_call: TRBJ2-7; cdr3_aa: ASSLEQLRSHEQY
v_call: TRBV3-1/TRBV3-2; j_call: TRBJ1-2; cdr3_aa: ASSQPQTNYGYT
v_call: TRBV6-5; j_call: TRBJ1-5; cdr3_aa: ASKGGGEGQPQH
v_call: TRBV30; j_call: TRBJ1-4; cdr3_aa: AWSADRGGKLF
v_call: TRBV5-1; j_call: TRBJ2-5; cdr3_aa: ASSFGLSFSYQETQY
v_call: TRBV19; j_call: TRBJ2-3; cdr3_aa: ASKDRLTTDTQY
v_call: TRBV6-5; j_call: TRBJ2-2; cdr3_aa: ASSYSKRTSTGELF
v_call: TRBV14; j_call: TRBJ2-2; cdr3_aa: ASSQPGLTNTGELF
v_call: TRBV19; j_call: TRBJ2-3; cdr3_aa: ASSMRSGSTDTQY
v_call: TRBV5-8; j_call: TRBJ1-5; cdr3_aa: ASSLGQGTFYSNQPQH
v_call: TRBV11-2; j_call: TRBJ1-5; cdr3_aa: ASSRTGLSNQPQH
v_call: TRBV30; j_call: TRBJ2-2; cdr3_aa: AWSGVGGELF
v_call: TRBV7-9; j_call: TRBJ1-6; cdr3_aa: ASSQVGGVSPLH
v_call: TRBV3-1/TRBV3-2; j_call: TRBJ1-5; cdr3_aa: ASSQGGNQPQH
v_call: TRBV13; j_call: TRBJ2-1; cdr3_aa: ASSLYNEQF
v_call: TRBV12-3/TRBV12-4; j_call: TRBJ2-1; cdr3_aa: ASSPRTGVKQF
v_call: TRBV6-5; j_call: TRBJ1-1; cdr3_aa: ASLAASRSEAF
v_call: TRBV3-1/TRBV3-2; j_call: TRBJ2-7; cdr3_aa: ASSFGTGEYEQY
v_call: TRBV7-9; j_call: TRBJ1-2; cdr3_aa: ASSLGGRDGYT
v_call: TRBV18; j_call: TRBJ1-5; cdr3_aa: ASPFRSNQPQH
v_call: TRBV19; j_call: TRBJ1-4; cdr3_aa: ASSNRDRGITNEKLF
v_call: TRBV6-6; j_call: TRBJ1-3; cdr3_aa: ASSYSDSGNTIY
v_call: TRBV6-1; j_call: TRBJ1-1; cdr3_aa: ASSERAGVRNTEAF
v_call: TRBV19; j_call: TRBJ2-1; cdr3_aa: ASSIGSFHEQF
v_call: TRBV19; j_call: TRBJ2-7; cdr3_aa: ASSPQGSEQY
v_call: TRBV15; j_call: TRBJ1-1; cdr3_aa: ATSRDSGDAEAF
v_call: TRBV11-3; j_call: TRBJ2-1; cdr3_aa: ASSRTGNNEQF
v_call: TRBV11-1; j_call: TRBJ2-5; cdr3_aa: ASSFATGKETQY
v_call: TRBV27; j_call: TRBJ1-5; cdr3_aa: ASSPLWGVGNQPQH
v_call: TRBV5-1; j_call: TRBJ2-1; cdr3_aa: ASSPGTSGTDEQF
v_call: TRBV29-1; j_call: TRBJ2-3; cdr3_aa: SVEMGDTQY
v_call: TRBV28; j_call: TRBJ2-1; cdr3_aa: ASSPPSGPHNEQF
v_call: TRBV5-1; j_call: TRBJ2-6; cdr3_aa: ASSLDPYHSGANVLT
v_call: TRBV29-1; j_call: TRBJ2-1; cdr3_aa: SVESRLAGLYNEQF
v_call: TRBV4-2; j_call: TRBJ2-1; cdr3_aa: ASSQGPGQGAEEQF
v_call: TRBV18; j_call: TRBJ1-5; cdr3_aa: ASSPGQLSNQPQH
v_call: TRBV9; j_call: TRBJ2-7; cdr3_aa: ASSVSGELLRGEQY
v_call: TRBV10-3; j_call: TRBJ2-1; cdr3_aa: AISEGTGAYNEQF
v_call: TRBV4-2; j_call: TRBJ2-3; cdr3_aa: ASSQAGRGEVDTQY
v_call: TRBV30; j_call: TRBJ1-4; cdr3_aa: AWSRRNWEGEKLF
v_call: TRBV6-5; j_call: TRBJ1-6; cdr3_aa: ASTTGGLGSPLH
v_call: TRBV5-1; j_call: TRBJ2-1; cdr3_aa: ASSLGTGPSYNEQF
v_call: TRBV5-1; j_call: TRBJ2-7; cdr3_aa: ASSTTGSSYEQY
v_call: TRBV11-2; j_call: TRBJ2-5; cdr3_aa: ASSLAPSGQETQY
v_call: TRBV5-1; j_call: TRBJ2-2; cdr3_aa: ASMRTYPGGGELF
v_call: TRBV29-1; j_call: TRBJ2-7; cdr3_aa: SVGSGTGNTGDFSPYEQY
v_call: TRBV4-1; j_call: TRBJ2-5; cdr3_aa: ASSQTYTGIASGAQETQY
v_call: TRBV7-8; j_call: TRBJ2-3; cdr3_aa: ASSSLGQGRDTDTQY
v_call: TRBV27; j_call: TRBJ1-1; cdr3_aa: ASSTRTVQGVEAF
v_call: TRBV6-5; j_call: TRBJ1-2; cdr3_aa: ASSLAPLYGYT
v_call: TRBV7-8; j_call: TRBJ1-1; cdr3_aa: ASSLVGQLNTEAF
v_call: TRBV25-1; j_call: TRBJ2-2; cdr3_aa: ASSEYYTTNTGELF
v_call: TRBV7-2; j_call: TRBJ2-7; cdr3_aa: ASSSEPPVAQY
v_call: TRBV12-3/TRBV12-4; j_call: TRBJ2-3; cdr3_aa: ASSGVSDTQY
v_call: TRBV5-1; j_call: TRBJ1-4; cdr3_aa: ASSPTGLTNEKLF
v_call: TRBV7-2; j_call: TRBJ2-7; cdr3_aa: ASSSETTSGSYEQY
v_call: TRBV19; j_call: TRBJ1-5; cdr3_aa: ASSTRDKIYQPQH
v_call: TRBV5-1; j_call: TRBJ2-3; cdr3_aa: ASSPRQGLPSDTQY
v_call: TRBV5-1; j_call: TRBJ2-1; cdr3_aa: ASSRLGTGRNEQF